A selection of T cell receptor beta chains follows, all from one sample in a study of response to subunit inactivated influenza vaccine. One entry per CDR3 protein, called by TCRdb with MiXCR from the RT-PCR reads. The sample shows about 780,000 distinct CDR3 sequences, around a sixth of them seen only once. The source material was PBMCs from blood, sampled roughly 5 days after vaccination. Every receptor here comes from a man aged 50-60 years who received an inactivated influenza vaccine. CDR3s include the opening cysteine and the closing phenylalanine or tryptophan. The order of the fields is clone size, J gene, V gene, D gene, CDR3 length, CDR3 DNA, CDR3 protein. D genes are given only for firm matches. For some rows the clone size is stated as once, few or many, or as a class when expanded; others skip it.

. TRBJ1-2 TRBV12-3/TRBV12-4 . 13 TGTGCCAGCAGGACCGGCATGAACTATGGCTACACCTTC CASRTGMNYGYTF
few TRBJ1-6 TRBV4-3 TRBD1 15 TGCGCCAGCAGCCCTGCCCGACAGGGGAATTCACCCCTCCACTTT CASSPARQGNSPLHF
few TRBJ2-1 TRBV9 . 15 TGTGCCAGCAGCGCCCGGTCCCTAACGGGCAATGAGCAGTTCTTC CASSARSLTGNEQFF
many TRBJ2-2 TRBV20-1 TRBD1 14 TGCAGTGCTTGGGGACAGGGCAACACCGGGGAGCTGTTTTTT CSAWGQGNTGELFF
. TRBJ2-5 TRBV3-1 TRBD2 16 TGTGCCAGCAGCCAAGCCCCGACTAGCGGCCAAGAGACCCAGTACTTC CASSQAPTSGQETQYF
. TRBJ2-7 TRBV20-1 TRBD2 14 TGCAGTGCTAGAGGGACTAGCGGGGGGGGTCAGCAGTACTTC CSARGTSGGGQQYF
. TRBJ1-2 TRBV6-1 . 13 TGTGCCAGCAGTCCTACGGTGAACTATGGCTACACCTTC CASSPTVNYGYTF
few TRBJ1-2 TRBV11-2 TRBD1 14 TGTGCCAGCAGCTTAGTGGGTGACAGGGTTGGCTACACCTTC CASSLVGDRVGYTF
many TRBJ1-5 TRBV6-6 . 13 TGTGCCAGCAGGATCGACAGCAATCAGCCCCAGCATTTT CASRIDSNQPQHF
once TRBJ2-3 TRBV12-3/TRBV12-4 . 14 TGTGCCAGCAGTTGGAGCGGATTCACAGATACGCAGTATTTT CASSWSGFTDTQYF
few TRBJ1-5 TRBV7-2 . 13 TGTGCCAGCAGCTTAGGGACAGAAGGGTCCCAGCATTTT CASSLGTEGSQHF
. TRBJ2-1 TRBV4-3 . 14 TGCGCCAGCAGCTGGGAAGCCTACTACAATGAGCAGTTCTTC CASSWEAYYNEQFF
. TRBJ2-2 TRBV12-3/TRBV12-4 TRBD2 17 TGTGCCAGCAGTCCGGGGGCTAGCGGGCCGAACACCGGGGAGCTGTTTTTT CASSPGASGPNTGELFF
. TRBJ2-1 TRBV20-1 TRBD2 17 TGCAGTGCTCCATCCGGACTAGCGGGAGTGTTTGGGAATGAGCAGTTCTTC CSAPSGLAGVFGNEQFF
. TRBJ2-1 TRBV7-9 TRBD2 16 TGTGCCAGCAGCTCTACCGGGACTAGGACATACAATGAGCAGTTCTTC CASSSTGTRTYNEQFF
. TRBJ2-7 TRBV27 . 14 TGTGCCAGCAGTTTTATCGACAGGACCTACGAGCAGTACTTC CASSFIDRTYEQYF
. TRBJ2-7 TRBV20-1 TRBD2 16 TGCAGTGCCGTCTCATTCAAGACTAGCGGGAGCTACGAGCAGTACTTC CSAVSFKTSGSYEQYF
. TRBJ2-3 TRBV6-1 . 13 TGTGCCAGCAGTCCAGGACTGCCAGATACGCAGTATTTT CASSPGLPDTQYF
few TRBJ2-1 TRBV5-1 . 15 TGCGCCAGCAGCTTGGGGGGGGCTCTCTACAATGAGCAGTTCTTC CASSLGGALYNEQFF
. TRBJ1-5 TRBV24-1 TRBD1 15 TGTGCCACCAGTGATCCCAGACAGGGGGGTCAGCCCCAGCATTTT CATSDPRQGGQPQHF
. TRBJ2-3 TRBV12-3/TRBV12-4 . 15 TGTGCCAGCAGTTTACTAAGCCCAGGCACAGATACGCAGTATTTT CASSLLSPGTDTQYF
. TRBJ1-4 TRBV6-1 TRBD1 16 TGTGCCAGCAGTCAAATCAGGACAGGGCCTAATGAAAAACTGTTTTTT CASSQIRTGPNEKLFF
. TRBJ2-4 TRBV7-9 . 12 TGTGCCAGCAGCTTAGAAGGGACGATTCAGTACTTC CASSLEGTIQYF
. TRBJ2-7 TRBV11-2 . 14 TGTGCCAGCAGCCAAGGTGGAGGGGGGTACGAGCAGTACTTC CASSQGGGGYEQYF
. TRBJ2-1 TRBV24-1 . 16 TGTGCCACCAGTGATTTGTCGGACAGCTCCTACAATGAGCAGTTCTTC CATSDLSDSSYNEQFF
. TRBJ2-1 TRBV14 . 13 TGTGCCAGCAGCCAATCGACAGCAGGGGAGCAGTTCTTC CASSQSTAGEQFF
. TRBJ1-4 TRBV7-6 . 16 TGTGCCAGCAGCTTAGACGGGGGGCGCGGAATTGAAAAACTGTTTTTT CASSLDGGRGIEKLFF
. TRBJ2-3 TRBV6-5 . 17 TGTGCCAGCAGTTATGTCCGAGGGACTGGCTACACAGATACGCAGTATTTT CASSYVRGTGYTDTQYF